This T cell receptor (beta chain) was documented in a study of shared clonotypes between healthy human individuals. Overall study: Those who served as donors were a couple of women and three men between the ages of 18 and 49. CD8 memory received one plate per donor, CD8 naive two, CD4 memory three and CD4 naive three.

All donors were healthy HIV-negative adults lacking recent acute infections or vaccinations. Per the germline V gene, CDR1 is MNHNS and CDR2 is SASEGT. This CDR3 is built from 14 residues. Trimming cost V 3 bases and J 6 bases; bases outside gene matches: 5. Only one count was recorded for this clone. Clones were sequenced by immunoSEQ multiplex PCR, and TCRdb holds only the in-frame ones, with some missing. The top ten clones hold 0.39% of a sample with millions of clones, 85% to 95% of them seen once. V gene TRBV6-1 combines with J gene TRBJ1-5; 7 bases agree with TRBD1. Material for sequencing was naive CD4+ T cells from PBMCs. The subset: CD45RA+ positively selected. This clonotype was obtained from a man aged 18-30 years in good health. Some clones in this sample may be carry-over from other donors' samples. CDR3 nucleotides: TGTGCCAGCAGTGATAACAGGGGCCGTCAGCCCCAGCATTTT. Its protein product is CASSDNRGRQPQHF.